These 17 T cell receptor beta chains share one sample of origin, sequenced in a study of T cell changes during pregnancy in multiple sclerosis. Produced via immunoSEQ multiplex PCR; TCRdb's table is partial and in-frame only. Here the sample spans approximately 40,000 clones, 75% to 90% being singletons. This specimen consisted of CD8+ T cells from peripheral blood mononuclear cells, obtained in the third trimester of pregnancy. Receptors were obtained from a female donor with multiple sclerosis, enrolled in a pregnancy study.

This CDR3 is CASSPSGVNTEAFF. The CDR3 DNA sequence: TGTGCCAGCAGTCCCTCAGGGGTAAACACTGAAGCTTTCTTT. The chain has TRBV27 and TRBJ1-1, with a tentative D call TRBD1 (6 bases). The V gene lost 5 bases and the J gene lost 2 bases, with 12 bases spanning the gap. The germline V gene has CDR1 MNHEY and CDR2 SMNVEV (reference sequence). The CDR3 is made up of 14 amino acids.

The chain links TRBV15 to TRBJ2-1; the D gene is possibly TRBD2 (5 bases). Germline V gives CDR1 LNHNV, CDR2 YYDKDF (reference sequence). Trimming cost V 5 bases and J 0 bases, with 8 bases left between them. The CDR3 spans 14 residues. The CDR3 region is CATSGAGSYNEQFF. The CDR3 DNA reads TGTGCCACCAGCGGCGCGGGCTCCTACAATGAGCAGTTCTTC.

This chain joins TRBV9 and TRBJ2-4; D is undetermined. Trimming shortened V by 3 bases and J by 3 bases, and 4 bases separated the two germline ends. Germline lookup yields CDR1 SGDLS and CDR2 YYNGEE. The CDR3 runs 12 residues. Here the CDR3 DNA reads TGTGCCAGCAGCGGAGGCAAAAACATTCAGTACTTC. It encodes CASSGGKNIQYF.

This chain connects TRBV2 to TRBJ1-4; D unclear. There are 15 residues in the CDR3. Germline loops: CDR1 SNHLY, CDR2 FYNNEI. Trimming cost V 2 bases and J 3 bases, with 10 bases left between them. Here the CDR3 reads CASSELREANEKLFF. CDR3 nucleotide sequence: TGTGCCAGCAGTGAATTAAGAGAAGCTAATGAAAAACTGTTTTTT. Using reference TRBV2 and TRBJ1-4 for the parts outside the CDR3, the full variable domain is EPEVTQTPSHQVTQMGQEVILRCVPISNHLYFYWYRQILGQKVEFLVSFYNNEISEKSEIFDDQFSVERPDGSNFTLKIRSTKLEDSAMYFCASSELREANEKLFFGSGTQLSVL.

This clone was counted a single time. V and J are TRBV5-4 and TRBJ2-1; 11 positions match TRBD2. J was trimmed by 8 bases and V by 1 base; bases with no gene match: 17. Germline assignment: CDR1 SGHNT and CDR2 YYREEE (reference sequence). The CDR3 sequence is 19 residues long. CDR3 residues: CASSLFGLGLAGGRDEQFF. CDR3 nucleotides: TGTGCCAGCAGCTTGTTCGGCCTAGGGCTAGCGGGAGGTAGGGATGAGCAGTTCTTC.

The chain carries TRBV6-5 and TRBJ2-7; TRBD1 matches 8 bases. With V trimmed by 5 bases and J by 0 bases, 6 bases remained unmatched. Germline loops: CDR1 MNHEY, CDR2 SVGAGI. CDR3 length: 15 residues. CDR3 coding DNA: TGTGCCAGCAGTCTCCGGACAGGGAGCTCCTACGAGCAGTACTTC. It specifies CASSLRTGSSYEQYF.

CDR3 amino acids: CSVEKGPGSGANVLTF. The CDR3 nucleotides are TGCAGCGTTGAAAAGGGGCCTGGCTCTGGGGCCAACGTCCTGACTTTC. The chain uses TRBV29-1 and TRBJ2-6; D might be TRBD1 (5 bases). CDR1 and CDR2 from the germline V gene are SQVTM and ANQGSEA. Trimming stripped 2 bases from V and 0 bases from J, with 11 bases between. The CDR3 contains 16 residues. The complete variable domain, with remaining parts taken from reference TRBV29-1 and TRBJ2-6, reads SAVISQKPSRDICQRGTSLTIQCQVDSQVTMMFWYRQQPGQSLTLIATANQGSEATYESGFVIDKFPISRPNLTFSTLTVSNMSPEDSSIYLCSVEKGPGSGANVLTFGAGSRLTVL.

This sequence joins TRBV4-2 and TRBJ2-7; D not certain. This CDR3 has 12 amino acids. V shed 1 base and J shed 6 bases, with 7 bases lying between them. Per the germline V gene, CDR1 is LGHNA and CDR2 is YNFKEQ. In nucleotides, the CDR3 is TGTGCCAGCAGCCAAGTCTTCGGCGAGCAGTACTTC. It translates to CASSQVFGEQYF.

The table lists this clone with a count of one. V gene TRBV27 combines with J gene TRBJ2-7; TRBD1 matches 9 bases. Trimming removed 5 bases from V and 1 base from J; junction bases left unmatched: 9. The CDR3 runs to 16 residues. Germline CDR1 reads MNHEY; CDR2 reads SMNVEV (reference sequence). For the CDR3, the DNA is TGTGCCAGCAGTCTAACAGGGGGCGCGGGGTCCTACGAGCAGTACTTC. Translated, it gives CASSLTGGAGSYEQYF.

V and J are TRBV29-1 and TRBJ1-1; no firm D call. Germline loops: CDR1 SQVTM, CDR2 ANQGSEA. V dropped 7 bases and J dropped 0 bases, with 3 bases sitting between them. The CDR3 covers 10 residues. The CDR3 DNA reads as TGCAGCGCTGTGAACACTGAAGCTTTCTTT. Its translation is CSAVNTEAFF.

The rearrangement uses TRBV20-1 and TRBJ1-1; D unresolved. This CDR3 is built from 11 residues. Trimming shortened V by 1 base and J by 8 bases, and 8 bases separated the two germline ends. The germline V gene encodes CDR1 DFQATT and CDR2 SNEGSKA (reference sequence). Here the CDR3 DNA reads TGCAGTGCTAGAGGGGCAGGAGAAGCTTTCTTT. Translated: CSARGAGEAFF.

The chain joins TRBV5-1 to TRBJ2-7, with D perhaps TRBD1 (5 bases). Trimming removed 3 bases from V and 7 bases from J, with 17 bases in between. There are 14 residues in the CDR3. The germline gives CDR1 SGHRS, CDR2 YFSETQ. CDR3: CASSSLDIPREQYF. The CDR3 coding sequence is TGCGCCAGCAGCTCCTTGGACATTCCGAGGGAGCAGTACTTC.

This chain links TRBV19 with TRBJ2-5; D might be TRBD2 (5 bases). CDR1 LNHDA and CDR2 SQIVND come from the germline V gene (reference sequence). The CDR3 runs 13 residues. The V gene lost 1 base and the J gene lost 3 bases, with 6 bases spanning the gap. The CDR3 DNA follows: TGTGCCAGTAGTATAGTGGGAGAAGAGACCCAGTACTTC. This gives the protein CASSIVGEETQYF.

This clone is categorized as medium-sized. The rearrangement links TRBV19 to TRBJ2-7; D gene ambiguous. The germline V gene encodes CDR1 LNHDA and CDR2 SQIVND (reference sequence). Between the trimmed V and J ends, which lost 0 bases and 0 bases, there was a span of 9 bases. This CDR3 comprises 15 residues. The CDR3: CASSIDYYFSYEQYF. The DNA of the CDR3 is TGTGCCAGTAGTATAGATTACTACTTCTCCTACGAGCAGTACTTC.

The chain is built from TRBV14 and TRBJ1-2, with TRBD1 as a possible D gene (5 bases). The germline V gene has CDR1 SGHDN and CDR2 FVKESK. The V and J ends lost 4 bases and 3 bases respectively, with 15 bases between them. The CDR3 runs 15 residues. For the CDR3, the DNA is TGTGCCAGCAGCCGTTGGCAGGGCGGCGACTATGGCTACACCTTC. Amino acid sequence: CASSRWQGGDYGYTF.

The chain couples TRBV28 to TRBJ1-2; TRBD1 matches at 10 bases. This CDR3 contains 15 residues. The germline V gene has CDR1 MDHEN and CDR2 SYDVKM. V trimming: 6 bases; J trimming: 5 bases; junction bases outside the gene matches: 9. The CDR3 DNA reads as TGTGCCAGCAGGGCCGGGACAGGGGTTCCTTATGGCTACACCTTC. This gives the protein CASRAGTGVPYGYTF.

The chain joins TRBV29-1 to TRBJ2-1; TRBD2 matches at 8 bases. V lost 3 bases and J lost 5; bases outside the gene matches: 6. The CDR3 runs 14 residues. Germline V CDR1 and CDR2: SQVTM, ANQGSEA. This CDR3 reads CSVDGTRSDNEQFF. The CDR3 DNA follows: TGCAGCGTTGACGGGACTAGGTCAGACAATGAGCAGTTCTTC.